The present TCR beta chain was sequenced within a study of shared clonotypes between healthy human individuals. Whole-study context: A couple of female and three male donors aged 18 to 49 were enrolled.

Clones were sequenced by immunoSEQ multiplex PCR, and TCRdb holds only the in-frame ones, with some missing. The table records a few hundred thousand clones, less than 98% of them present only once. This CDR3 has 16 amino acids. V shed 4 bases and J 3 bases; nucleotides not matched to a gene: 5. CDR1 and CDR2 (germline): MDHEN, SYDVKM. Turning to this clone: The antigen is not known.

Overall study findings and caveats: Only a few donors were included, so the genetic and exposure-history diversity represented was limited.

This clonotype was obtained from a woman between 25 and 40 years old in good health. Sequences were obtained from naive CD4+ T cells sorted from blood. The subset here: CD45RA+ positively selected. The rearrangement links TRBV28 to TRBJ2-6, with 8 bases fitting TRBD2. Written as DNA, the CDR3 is TGTGCCAGCAGTTCCCTAAGCGGGAGTGGGGCCAACGTCCTGACTTTC. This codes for CASSSLSGSGANVLTF. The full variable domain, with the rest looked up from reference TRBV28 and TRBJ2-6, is DVKVTQSSRYLVKRTGEKVFLECVQDMDHENMFWYRQDPGLGLRLIYFSYDVKMKEKGDIPEGYSVSREKKERFSLILESASTNQTSMYLCASSSLSGSGANVLTFGAGSRLTVL.